These 18 T cell receptor beta chains were sequenced from one sample in a study of blood T cells in healthy people across ages. A J-beta primer mix and a sample-barcoded 5' primer were used in a second PCR of about 7 to 11 cycles. MiXCR, run by TCRdb on the 5' RACE reads, gives a single entry per CDR3 protein. The table shows about 1.8 million distinct CDR3 sequences, with roughly 49% occurring only once. Specimen: blood. The receptors shown here come from a woman aged 40 to 49 in good health.

This clonotype was found a few times. The V gene is TRBV6-1, the J gene TRBJ2-4; perhaps TRBD2 as D (5 bases). Matching the DNA end better, TRBJ2-7 makes the J call doubtful. The CDR3 is 13 amino acids. Germline V gives CDR1 MNHNS, CDR2 SASEGT. CDR3 in amino acids: CASSESEEHEQYF. The CDR3 region has the DNA TGTGCCAGCAGTGAATCGGAGGAACACGAGCAGTACTTC.

This clonotype was detected a few times. The chain employs TRBV10-3 and TRBJ2-1; D ambiguous. The CDR3 covers 11 residues. Trimming stripped 1 base from V and 9 bases from J, with 4 bases between. CDR1 is ENHRY and CDR2 is SYGVKD in the germline V gene. CDR3 in amino acids: CAISEFAEQFF. The CDR3 nucleotides are TGTGCCATCAGTGAGTTTGCTGAGCAGTTCTTC.

This clonotype occurred a few times. V and J are TRBV7-2 and TRBJ2-3; D is ambiguous. Germline assignment: CDR1 SGHTA and CDR2 FQGNSA. This CDR3 is 13 amino acids long. Trimming pared 5 bases from V and 5 bases from J, leaving 11 bases between. The CDR3 sequence: CASSRNLGDTQYF. In DNA form, the CDR3 reads TGTGCCAGCAGCCGAAACTTAGGAGATACGCAGTATTTT.

This clonotype is a singleton in its sample. The chain combines TRBV5-6 with TRBJ1-5; unclear D gene. The germline V and J ends were trimmed by 1 base and 5 bases, with 13 bases remaining between them. The CDR3 is 15 residues long. Germline V lookup: CDR1 SGHDT, CDR2 YYEEEE. CDR3 in amino acids: CASSLSMGLDQPQHF. DNA of the CDR3: TGTGCCAGCAGCTTGTCGATGGGATTAGATCAGCCCCAGCATTTT.

The chain combines TRBV29-1 with TRBJ2-7; 8 bases align to TRBD1. In germline, CDR1 is SQVTM, CDR2 ANQGSEA. The V gene end was trimmed by 7 bases and the J gene end by 2 bases; junction bases not matched to a gene: 7. The CDR3 contains 13 residues. This CDR3 is CSAGTGAPYEQYF. The CDR3, as DNA: TGCAGCGCTGGGACAGGAGCTCCCTACGAGCAGTACTTC.

This sequence joins TRBV6-2 or TRBV6-3 and TRBJ2-1; 11 nucleotides match TRBD1. Germline V gene sequence: CDR1 MNHEY, CDR2 SVGEGT. With 6 bases clipped from V and 7 bases from J, the junction kept 8 bases outside the gene matches. This CDR3 is 15 amino acids long. CDR3 nucleotide sequence: TGTGCCAGCAGGGAGGGACAGGGGGTGGCGAATGAGCAGTTCTTC. It is translated as CASREGQGVANEQFF.

This clonotype was picked up a small number of times. The chain links TRBV20-1 to TRBJ2-3, with D tentatively TRBD1 or TRBD2 (5 bases each). Looked up from germline, CDR1 is DFQATT and CDR2 is SNEGSKA (reference sequence). CDR3 length: 10 residues. The germline V and J ends were trimmed by 3 bases and 9 bases, with 7 bases remaining between them. CDR3: CSASWGTQYF. DNA of the CDR3: TGCAGTGCTAGCTGGGGGACGCAGTATTTT.

CDR3 DNA sequence: TGTGCCAGCAGCGCTAGCGGGAGTTACACAGATACGCAGTATTTT. This sequence encodes CASSASGSYTDTQYF. This sequence joins TRBV11-2 and TRBJ2-3, with 10 bases matching TRBD2. CDR3 length equals 15 residues. J was trimmed by 2 bases and V by 5 bases; bases with no gene match: 4. CDR1 is SGHAT and CDR2 is FQNNGV in the germline V gene.

The gene calls are TRBV28 and TRBJ1-2, with D uncertain. This CDR3 is built from 18 residues. Trimming took off 4 bases at V and 3 bases at J, with 24 bases between the two ends. Per the germline V gene, CDR1 is MDHEN and CDR2 is SYDVKM. The CDR3 is CASSSTGRTESLDYGYTF. CDR3 in DNA: TGTGCCAGCAGTTCCACTGGCAGGACTGAGTCCCTAGACTATGGCTACACCTTC.

This chain links TRBV11-2 with TRBJ2-5; 8 positions match TRBD2. CDR1 is SGHAT, CDR2 FQNNGV, per germline. The CDR3 is 12 residues long. The V and J ends lost 5 bases and 12 bases, in that order; junction bases with no gene match: 8. Here the CDR3 reads CASSQRLAQKYF. CDR3 bases: TGTGCCAGCAGCCAGAGACTAGCGCAGAAGTACTTC. The variable domain in full, completed from reference TRBV11-2 and TRBJ2-5, reads EAGVAQSPRYKIIEKRQSVAFWCNPISGHATLYWYQQILGQGPKLLIQFQNNGVVDDSQLPKDRFSAERLKGVDSTLKIQPAKLEDSAVYLCASSQRLAQKYFGPGTRLLVL.

The CDR3 sequence is CASSSRPVGNQPQHF. In nucleotides, the CDR3 is TGTGCCAGCAGCTCCAGGCCGGTTGGGAATCAGCCCCAGCATTTT. This chain uses TRBV6-2 or TRBV6-3 with TRBJ1-5; no firm D call. The CDR3 has 15 residues. V lost 6 bases and J lost 4, with 16 bases in between. The germline V gene has CDR1 MNHEY and CDR2 SVGEGT.

This sequence joins TRBV29-1 and TRBJ2-5, with a weak D call TRBD2 (5 bases). Trimming left V 7 bases short and J 4 bases short, with 16 bases between. The CDR3 runs 13 residues. Germline values: CDR1 SQVTM, CDR2 ANQGSEA. The CDR3 bases are TGCAGCGCCCTCGGACTGGCACGAGAGACCCAGTACTTC. Translating gives CSALGLARETQYF. Full variable domain (outside the CDR3, taken from reference TRBV29-1 and TRBJ2-5): SAVISQKPSRDICQRGTSLTIQCQVDSQVTMMFWYRQQPGQSLTLIATANQGSEATYESGFVIDKFPISRPNLTFSTLTVSNMSPEDSSIYLCSALGLARETQYFGPGTRLLVL.

The V gene is TRBV27, the J gene TRBJ2-7; tentative D call: TRBD2 (6 bases). V was pared by 2 bases and J by 0 bases, with 11 bases between. Germline CDR1 MNHEY, CDR2 SMNVEV (reference sequence). The CDR3 is 15 residues long. CDR3 in amino acids: CASSLGGSFSYEQYF. The CDR3 bases are TGTGCCAGCAGTTTAGGGGGGAGTTTCTCCTACGAGCAGTACTTC.

This chain connects TRBV6-2 or TRBV6-3 to TRBJ1-5; weak D call: TRBD1 (5 bases). The CDR3 loop spans 15 amino acids. Trimming pared 6 bases from V and 2 bases from J, leaving 14 bases between. Germline CDR1 reads MNHEY; CDR2 reads SVGEGT. The CDR3 nucleotides are TGTGCCAGCAGAACAGGAGGGACGGGCAATCAGCCCCAGCATTTT. Its protein product is CASRTGGTGNQPQHF.

The chain joins TRBV3-1 to TRBJ2-5; tentative D call: TRBD2 (5 bases). V shed 4 bases and J shed 4 bases, with 10 bases lying between them. The CDR3 covers 13 residues. Germline loops: CDR1 LGHDT, CDR2 YNNKEL (reference sequence). The CDR3 DNA reads as TGTGCCAGCAGCCGGGCTCGGGGAGAGACCCAGTACTTC. Protein: CASSRARGETQYF.

J is TRBJ2-1 and V is TRBV7-2; 9 nucleotides agree with TRBD1. With V trimmed by 1 base and J by 6 bases, 13 bases remained unmatched. The CDR3 is 18 residues long. The V gene's germline CDR1 is SGHTA and CDR2 FQGNSA. Here the CDR3 DNA reads TGTGCCAGCAGCTTAGTGTCGGGGGGACAGGGTTTCGGCAATGAGCAGTTCTTC. This encodes CASSLVSGGQGFGNEQFF.

This clonotype was recorded many times. The chain uses TRBV29-1 and TRBJ2-7; D is possibly TRBD1 (6 bases). With 6 bases removed from V and 1 base from J, the gap between germline ends came to 13 bases. Germline CDR1 SQVTM, CDR2 ANQGSEA. CDR3 size: 13 residues. The DNA for the CDR3 is TGCAGCGTGGCCGACAGGTCTTCCTACGAGCAGTACTTC. As protein: CSVADRSSYEQYF.

This clonotype was seen a single time. The rearrangement joins TRBV28 to TRBJ2-7, with 10 bases aligning to TRBD1. The germline V gene encodes CDR1 MDHEN and CDR2 SYDVKM. The CDR3 extends over 17 amino acids. V shed 2 bases, J shed 5 bases, and the junction held 12 bases outside the gene matches. The CDR3 coding sequence is TGTGCCAGCAGTTTAGGTTTTCCGGGACAGGGGATCGACGAGCAGTACTTC. Translating gives CASSLGFPGQGIDEQYF.